This T cell receptor (beta chain) was captured by sequencing in a study of cytomegalovirus exposure and HLA in healthy donors. 13 Jbeta primers and 60 Vbeta primers were used for the PCR. Produced via immunoSEQ multiplex PCR; TCRdb's table is partial and in-frame only. The table has over 150,000 clones, 65% to 85% seen once. The CDR3 spans 14 residues. CDR1 is SQVTM, CDR2 ANQGSEA, per germline. The ends lost 6 bases at V and 5 bases at J; junction bases unmatched: 10. The sample consisted of PBMCs. J is TRBJ1-1 and V is TRBV29-1; 9 nucleotides match TRBD1. The source is a middle-aged woman in good health and CMV-seropositive. As DNA, the CDR3 is TGCAGCGTCGGTCGGACAGGGGTAGATACTGAAGCTTTCTTT. It codes for CSVGRTGVDTEAFF.